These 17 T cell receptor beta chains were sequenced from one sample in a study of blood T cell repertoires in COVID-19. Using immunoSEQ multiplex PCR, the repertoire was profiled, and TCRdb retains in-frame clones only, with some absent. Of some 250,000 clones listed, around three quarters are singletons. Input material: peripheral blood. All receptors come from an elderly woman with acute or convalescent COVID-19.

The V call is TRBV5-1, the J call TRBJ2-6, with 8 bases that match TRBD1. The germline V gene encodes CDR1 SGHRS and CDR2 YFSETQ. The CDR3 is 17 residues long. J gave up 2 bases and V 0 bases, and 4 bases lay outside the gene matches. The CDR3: CASSLGQGFPGANVLTF. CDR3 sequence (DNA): TGCGCCAGCAGCTTGGGACAGGGGTTCCCTGGGGCCAACGTCCTGACTTTC.

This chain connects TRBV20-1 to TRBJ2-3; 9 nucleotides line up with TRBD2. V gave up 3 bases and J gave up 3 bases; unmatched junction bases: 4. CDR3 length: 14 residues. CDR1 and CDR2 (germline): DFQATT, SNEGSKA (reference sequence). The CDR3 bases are TGCAGTGCTAGTGCGGGAGGGCCAACAGATACGCAGTATTTT. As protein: CSASAGGPTDTQYF.

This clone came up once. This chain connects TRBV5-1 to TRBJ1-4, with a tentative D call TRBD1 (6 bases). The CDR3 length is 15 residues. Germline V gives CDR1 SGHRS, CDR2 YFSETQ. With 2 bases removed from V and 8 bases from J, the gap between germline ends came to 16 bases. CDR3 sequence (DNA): TGCGCCAGCAGCTTTCGGACAGTGACCCCGGAAAAACTGTTTTTT. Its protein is CASSFRTVTPEKLFF.

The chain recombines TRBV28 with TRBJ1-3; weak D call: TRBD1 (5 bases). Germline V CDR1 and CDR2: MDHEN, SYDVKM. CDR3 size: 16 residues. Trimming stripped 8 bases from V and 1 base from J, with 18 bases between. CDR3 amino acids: CASGPGGAWSGNTIYF. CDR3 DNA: TGTGCCAGCGGACCGGGTGGGGCTTGGTCTGGAAACACCATATATTTT.

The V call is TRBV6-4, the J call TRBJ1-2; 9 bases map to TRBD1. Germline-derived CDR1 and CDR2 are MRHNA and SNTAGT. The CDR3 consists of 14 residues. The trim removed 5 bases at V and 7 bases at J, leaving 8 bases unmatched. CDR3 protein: CASSPGQGYSGYTF. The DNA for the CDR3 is TGTGCCAGCAGTCCGGGACAGGGTTATTCTGGCTACACCTTC.

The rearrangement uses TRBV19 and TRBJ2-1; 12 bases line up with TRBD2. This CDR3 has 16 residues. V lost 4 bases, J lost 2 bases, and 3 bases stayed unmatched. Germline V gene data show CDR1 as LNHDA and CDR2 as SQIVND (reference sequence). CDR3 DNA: TGTGCCAGTAGTAAACGACTAGCGGGAGCCTACAATGAGCAGTTCTTC. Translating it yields CASSKRLAGAYNEQFF.

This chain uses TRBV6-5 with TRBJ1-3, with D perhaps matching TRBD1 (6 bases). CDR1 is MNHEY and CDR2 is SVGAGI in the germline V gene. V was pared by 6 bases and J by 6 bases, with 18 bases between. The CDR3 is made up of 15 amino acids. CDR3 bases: TGTGCCAGCAGAAGGGGGGGACATCTTGAAAACACCATATATTTT. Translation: CASRRGGHLENTIYF.

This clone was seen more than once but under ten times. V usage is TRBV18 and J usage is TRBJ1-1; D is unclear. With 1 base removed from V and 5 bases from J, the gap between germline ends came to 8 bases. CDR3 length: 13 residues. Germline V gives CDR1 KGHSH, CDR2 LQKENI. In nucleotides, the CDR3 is TGTGCCAGCTCACCACTGGAGTTTACTGAAGCTTTCTTT. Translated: CASSPLEFTEAFF.

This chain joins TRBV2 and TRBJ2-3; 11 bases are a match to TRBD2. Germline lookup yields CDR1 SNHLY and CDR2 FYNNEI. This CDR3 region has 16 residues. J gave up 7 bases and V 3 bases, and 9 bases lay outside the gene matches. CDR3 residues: CASSEVSSGGSNTQYF. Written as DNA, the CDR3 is TGTGCCAGCAGTGAGGTATCTAGCGGGGGGTCTAATACGCAGTATTTT. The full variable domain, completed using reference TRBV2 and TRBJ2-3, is EPEVTQTPSHQVTQMGQEVILRCVPISNHLYFYWYRQILGQKVEFLVSFYNNEISEKSEIFDDQFSVERPDGSNFTLKIRSTKLEDSAMYFCASSEVSSGGSNTQYFGPGTRLTVL.

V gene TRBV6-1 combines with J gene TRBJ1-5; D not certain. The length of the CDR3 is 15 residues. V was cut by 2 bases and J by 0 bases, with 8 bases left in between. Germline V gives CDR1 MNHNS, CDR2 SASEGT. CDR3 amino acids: CASSERQRSNQPQHF. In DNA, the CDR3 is TGTGCCAGCAGTGAACGGCAGCGTAGCAATCAGCCCCAGCATTTT.

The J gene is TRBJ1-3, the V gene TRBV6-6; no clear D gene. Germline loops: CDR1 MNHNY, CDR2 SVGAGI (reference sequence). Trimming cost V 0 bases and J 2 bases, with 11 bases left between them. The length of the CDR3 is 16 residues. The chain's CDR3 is CASSYSTDGTGNTIYF. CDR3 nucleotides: TGTGCCAGCAGTTACTCGACTGATGGTACTGGAAACACCATATATTTT.

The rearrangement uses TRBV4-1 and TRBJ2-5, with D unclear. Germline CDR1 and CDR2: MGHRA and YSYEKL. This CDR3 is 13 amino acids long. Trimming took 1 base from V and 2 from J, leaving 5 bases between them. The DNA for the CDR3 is TGCGCCAGCAGCCAAGCAGTTCAAGAGACCCAGTACTTC. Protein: CASSQAVQETQYF.

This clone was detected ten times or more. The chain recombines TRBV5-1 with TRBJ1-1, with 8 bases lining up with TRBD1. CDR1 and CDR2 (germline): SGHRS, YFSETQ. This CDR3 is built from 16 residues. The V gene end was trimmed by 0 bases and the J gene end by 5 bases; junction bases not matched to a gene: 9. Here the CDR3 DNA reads TGCGCCAGCAGCTTGGCCCAGGGGGCTATTATAACTGAAGCTTTCTTT. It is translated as CASSLAQGAIITEAFF.

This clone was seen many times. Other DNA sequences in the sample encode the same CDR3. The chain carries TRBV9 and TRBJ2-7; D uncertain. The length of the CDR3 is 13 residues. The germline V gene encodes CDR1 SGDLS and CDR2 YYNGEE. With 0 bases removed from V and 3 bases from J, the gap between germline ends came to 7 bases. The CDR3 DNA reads TGTGCCAGCAGCGTAGGTACTTTCTACGAGCAGTACTTC. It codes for CASSVGTFYEQYF.

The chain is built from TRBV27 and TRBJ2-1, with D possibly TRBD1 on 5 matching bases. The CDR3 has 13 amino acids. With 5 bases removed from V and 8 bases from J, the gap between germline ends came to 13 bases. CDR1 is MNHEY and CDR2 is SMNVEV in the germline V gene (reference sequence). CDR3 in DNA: TGTGCCAGCAGTCGCAACGGACATGATGAGCAGTTCTTC. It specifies CASSRNGHDEQFF.

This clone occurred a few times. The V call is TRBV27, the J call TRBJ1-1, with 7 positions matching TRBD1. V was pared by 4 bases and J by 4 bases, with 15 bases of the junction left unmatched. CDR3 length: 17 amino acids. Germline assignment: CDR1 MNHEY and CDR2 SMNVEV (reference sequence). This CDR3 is CASSSPIRQGTGTEAFF. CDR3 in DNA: TGTGCCAGCAGTTCGCCGATCCGACAGGGAACGGGCACTGAAGCTTTCTTT.

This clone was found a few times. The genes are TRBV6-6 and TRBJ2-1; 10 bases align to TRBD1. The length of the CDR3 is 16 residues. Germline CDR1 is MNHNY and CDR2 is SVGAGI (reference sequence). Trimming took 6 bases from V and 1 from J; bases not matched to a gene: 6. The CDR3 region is CASRQGQGKSYNEQFF. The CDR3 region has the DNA TGTGCCAGCAGGCAGGGACAGGGGAAATCCTACAATGAGCAGTTCTTC.